The 30 T cell receptor beta chains below come from one sample, sequenced in a study of shared clonotypes between healthy human individuals. Assay: immunoSEQ multiplex PCR; the TCRdb copy retains only in-frame clones and omits some. Of around 2.5 million clones listed, over 85% are singletons. Sequences were obtained from naive CD4+ T cells from PBMCs. As for subset: CD45RA+ positively selected. The source is a young man in good health. Some clones in this sample may be carry-over from other donors' samples.

The chain couples TRBV4-1 to TRBJ2-5, with 14 nucleotides matching TRBD2. The tail of the sequence fits TRBJ2-7 better, so the J call may be wrong. Germline assignment: CDR1 MGHRA and CDR2 YSYEKL. The CDR3 extends over 15 amino acids. This chain's CDR3 is CASSLGTSGSYEQYF. The CDR3 DNA sequence: TGCGCCAGCAGCCTAGGGACTAGCGGGAGTTACGAGCAGTACTTC.

V usage is TRBV5-6 and J usage is TRBJ2-6; TRBD1 matches 8 bases. The CDR3 contains 18 residues. Trimming at V came to 2 bases and at J to 2 bases, leaving 9 bases not matched to a gene. CDR1 and CDR2 (germline): SGHDT, YYEEEE. CDR3 DNA: TGTGCCAGCAGCTTCCTCGGGCAGGGGGCTACTGGGGCCAACGTCCTGACTTTC. Protein: CASSFLGQGATGANVLTF.

The V gene is TRBV6-5, the J gene TRBJ2-7; no reliable D call. Trimming left V 4 bases short and J 7 bases short, with 8 bases between. Germline CDR1 MNHEY, CDR2 SVGAGI. The CDR3 is 11 amino acids. CDR3 nucleotide sequence: TGTGCCAGCAGTTTATCCGGGGAGCAGTACTTC. Translated: CASSLSGEQYF.

The chain couples TRBV5-5 to TRBJ1-1; D may be TRBD1 (5 bases). The V gene lost 0 bases and the J gene lost 1 base, with 10 bases spanning the gap. CDR3 size: 15 residues. Per the germline V gene, CDR1 is SGHKS and CDR2 is YYEKEE (reference sequence). The CDR3 DNA is TGTGCCAGCAGCTTGGCCGCAGGGAAGAACACTGAAGCTTTCTTT. This translates into CASSLAAGKNTEAFF.

The chain has TRBV28 and TRBJ1-5, with a tentative D call TRBD1 (5 bases). The ends were cut back, 7 bases at V and 11 bases at J, with 24 bases in the middle. The germline V gene has CDR1 MDHEN and CDR2 SYDVKM. The CDR3 loop spans 15 amino acids. CDR3: CASTPSAGRAQSQHF. The DNA for the CDR3 is TGTGCCAGCACCCCTTCGGCAGGGAGGGCACAGTCCCAGCATTTT.

V and J are TRBV7-7 and TRBJ2-5, with D possibly being TRBD2 (7 bases). CDR1 and CDR2 from the germline V gene are SSHAT and FNYEAQ (reference sequence). V was cut by 1 base and J by 5 bases, with 14 bases left in between. The CDR3 is 15 amino acids. The CDR3 DNA sequence: TGTGCCAGCAGCTTAGGTGGGGGGGCGCTTGAGACCCAGTACTTC. This encodes CASSLGGGALETQYF. The full variable domain, in which reference TRBV7-7 and TRBJ2-5 provide the parts outside the CDR3, is GAGVSQSPRYKVTKRGQDVTLRCDPISSHATLYWYQQALGQGPEFLTYFNYEAQPDKSGLPSDRFSAERPEGSISTLTIQRTEQRDSAMYRCASSLGGGALETQYFGPGTRLLVL.

This chain connects TRBV6-6 to TRBJ2-7; no firm D call. This CDR3 spans 11 amino acids. V was cut by 6 bases and J by 6 bases, with 9 bases left in between. Per the germline V gene, CDR1 is MNHNY and CDR2 is SVGAGI (reference sequence). The CDR3 nucleotides read TGTGCCAGCAGCACCGTTGTCGAGCAGTACTTC. Amino acids: CASSTVVEQYF.

V is TRBV5-1 and J is TRBJ2-5; either TRBD1 or TRBD2 may fit D (6 bases each). Trimming removed 0 bases at V and 5 bases at J, with 14 bases between. The CDR3 is made up of 15 amino acids. CDR1 and CDR2 (germline): SGHRS, YFSETQ. As DNA, the CDR3 is TGCGCCAGCAGCTTGGCACGGGGGCTGGGGGAGACCCAGTACTTC. Protein sequence: CASSLARGLGETQYF.

This chain links TRBV28 with TRBJ1-2; 8 positions match TRBD1. This CDR3 has 14 residues. CDR1 is MDHEN, CDR2 SYDVKM, per germline. V gave up 5 bases and J gave up 5 bases; unmatched junction bases: 7. The CDR3 here is CASSEGRTGYGYTF. DNA for the CDR3: TGTGCCAGCAGTGAGGGACGGACAGGGTATGGCTACACCTTC.

The chain links TRBV7-3 to TRBJ2-3; no reliable D call. Germline V gives CDR1 SGHTA, CDR2 FQGTGA. Trimming took off 7 bases at V and 2 bases at J, with 13 bases between the two ends. The CDR3 totals 14 residues. Written as DNA, the CDR3 is TGTGCCAGCACCCACGGGCGGTCCACAGATACGCAGTATTTT. It translates to CASTHGRSTDTQYF.

The rearrangement uses TRBV5-1 and TRBJ1-3; 7 positions agree with TRBD1. Per the germline V gene, CDR1 is SGHRS and CDR2 is YFSETQ. The V segment lost 3 bases and the J segment 4 bases; nucleotides outside the gene matches: 19. The CDR3 extends over 19 amino acids. The CDR3 loop is CASSSSVVTGRGSGNTIYF. The CDR3 DNA is TGCGCCAGCAGCTCGTCTGTCGTGACAGGGAGAGGATCCGGAAACACCATATATTTT. The whole variable domain, filled in from reference TRBV5-1 and TRBJ1-3, reads KAGVTQTPRYLIKTRGQQVTLSCSPISGHRSVSWYQQTPGQGLQFLFEYFSETQRNKGNFPGRFSGRQFSNSRSEMNVSTLELGDSALYLCASSSSVVTGRGSGNTIYFGEGSWLTVV.

This chain connects TRBV10-3 to TRBJ1-3, with D tentatively TRBD1 (6 bases). This CDR3 has 12 residues. Per the germline V gene, CDR1 is ENHRY and CDR2 is SYGVKD. The CDR3 protein is CASGGLGNTIYF. The DNA of the CDR3 is TGTGCATCGGGGGGGCTCGGAAACACCATATATTTT.

This chain uses TRBV19 with TRBJ2-2; TRBD1 matches 7 bases. Trimming at V came to 5 bases and at J to 6 bases, leaving 9 bases not matched to a gene. There are 15 residues in the CDR3. Per germline, CDR1 LNHDA and CDR2 SQIVND (reference sequence). The CDR3 reads CASSVQYRGAGELFF. In DNA form, the CDR3 reads TGTGCCAGTAGTGTTCAATACAGGGGAGCCGGGGAGCTGTTTTTT.

The sample holds a few counts of this clone. The rearrangement uses TRBV4-3 and TRBJ2-5; either TRBD1 or TRBD2 may fit D (5 bases each). Deletions cut 2 bases from V and 5 bases from J, with 21 bases between. The length of the CDR3 is 17 residues. Germline loops: CDR1 LGHNA, CDR2 YSLEER. CDR3 sequence reads: CASSQNPSTSPGETQYF. The CDR3 region has the DNA TGCGCCAGCAGCCAAAATCCGTCAACTAGTCCAGGGGAGACCCAGTACTTC.

V gene TRBV28 combines with J gene TRBJ1-1; unclear D gene. There are 15 residues in the CDR3. Germline V lookup: CDR1 MDHEN, CDR2 SYDVKM. The V end was cut by 8 bases, the J end by 4 bases, with 20 bases between. CDR3: CASLDSRTAGTEAFF. The DNA of the CDR3 is TGTGCCAGCTTAGACTCACGGACGGCGGGCACTGAAGCTTTCTTT.

The CDR3 sequence is CAISPQGSYNEQFF. CDR3 DNA: TGTGCCATCAGCCCACAGGGATCCTACAATGAGCAGTTCTTC. The gene calls are TRBV10-3 and TRBJ2-1, with D possibly matching TRBD1 (6 bases). The germline V gene has CDR1 ENHRY and CDR2 SYGVKD. There are 14 residues in the CDR3. V was pared by 6 bases and J by 1 base, with 10 bases between.

This clone has a single count. DNA for the CDR3: TGTGCCAGCAGCTTAGGAACTAGCGGGACGGTTGAGCAGTTCTTC. Translating gives CASSLGTSGTVEQFF. This chain uses TRBV11-3 with TRBJ2-1; the match to TRBD2 covers 10 bases. This CDR3 has 15 amino acids. In germline, CDR1 is SGHNT, CDR2 YENEEA. V lost 1 base, J lost 9 bases, and 6 bases stayed unmatched.

The chain links TRBV4-2 to TRBJ2-3, with TRBD2 matching 8 bases. The CDR3 totals 15 residues. The junction had 5 bases not matched to a gene; V was cut back by 5 bases and J by 1 base. Germline loops: CDR1 LGHNA, CDR2 YNFKEQ. The CDR3 region has the DNA TGTGCCAGCAGCTTGGAAGCGGGAGGCACAGATACGCAGTATTTT. Its translation is CASSLEAGGTDTQYF.

The chain uses TRBV10-3 and TRBJ2-7; 9 positions match TRBD1. V dropped 7 bases and J dropped 5; count of bases not matched to a gene: 9. From germline, CDR1 is ENHRY and CDR2 SYGVKD. The CDR3 has 14 residues. This CDR3 reads CAIKLGQGTHEQYF. The CDR3 nucleotides are TGTGCCATCAAACTCGGACAGGGGACGCACGAGCAGTACTTC.

J is TRBJ2-7 and V is TRBV7-9; 7 bases are a match to TRBD2. The germline gives CDR1 SEHNR, CDR2 FQNEAQ (reference sequence). This CDR3 comprises 14 residues. Germline trimming cut 2 bases from V and 4 bases from J; bases unmatched to any gene: 5. For the CDR3, the DNA is TGTGCCAGCAGCTTAAGCGGGATGAAGTACGAGCAGTACTTC. As protein: CASSLSGMKYEQYF.

In DNA, the CDR3 is TGTGCCAGCAGCCCGGGCCCCGGAGGCGTCCTGACTTTC. Translation: CASSPGPGGVLTF. The chain recombines TRBV28 with TRBJ2-6; D is perhaps TRBD2 (5 bases). Trimming removed 6 bases at V and 12 bases at J, with 15 bases between. CDR3 length: 13 residues. Germline V lookup: CDR1 MDHEN, CDR2 SYDVKM.

The chain employs TRBV4-1 and TRBJ1-6, with D uncertain. The germline V and J ends were trimmed by 1 base and 0 bases, with 13 bases remaining between them. Germline CDR1 reads MGHRA; CDR2 reads YSYEKL. This CDR3 region has 18 residues. CDR3 bases: TGCGCCAGCAGCCAAGGAGTAATTATTGGCTCCTATAATTCACCCCTCCACTTT. The encoded protein is CASSQGVIIGSYNSPLHF.

Here the CDR3 DNA reads TGTGCCAGCAGCCTCAGGGGACAGGGCCTCACTGAAGCTTTCTTT. The encoded protein is CASSLRGQGLTEAFF. The gene calls are TRBV2 and TRBJ1-1; 9 bases map to TRBD1. Germline loops: CDR1 SNHLY, CDR2 FYNNEI. V dropped 6 bases and J dropped 4; count of bases not matched to a gene: 9. This CDR3 has 15 residues. Together with reference TRBV2 and TRBJ1-1, the CDR3 gives the full variable domain: EPEVTQTPSHQVTQMGQEVILRCVPISNHLYFYWYRQILGQKVEFLVSFYNNEISEKSEIFDDQFSVERPDGSNFTLKIRSTKLEDSAMYFCASSLRGQGLTEAFFGQGTRLTVV.

The rearrangement uses TRBV6-6 and TRBJ2-7, with D uncertain. The V end lost 6 bases, the J end lost 2 bases, and 17 bases lay between the germline ends. Looked up from germline, CDR1 is MNHNY and CDR2 is SVGAGI (reference sequence). The CDR3 sequence is 15 residues long. In DNA form, the CDR3 reads TGTGCCAGCAGATCCTCAGAACCAGGAACCTACGAGCAGTACTTC. Its translation is CASRSSEPGTYEQYF.

The genes are TRBV5-1 and TRBJ2-5; D is undetermined. The CDR3 sequence is 13 residues long. Germline CDR1 SGHRS, CDR2 YFSETQ. The germline V and J ends were trimmed by 1 base and 4 bases, with 8 bases remaining between them. DNA of the CDR3: TGCGCCAGCAGCTTGAGGCCAGCAGAGACCCAGTACTTC. Its protein product is CASSLRPAETQYF.

With respect to this clone: Other DNA sequences in the sample encode the same CDR3. This chain joins TRBV30 and TRBJ1-3, with a tentative D call TRBD1 (6 bases). CDR1 is GTSNPN, CDR2 SVGIG, per germline (reference sequence). This CDR3 contains 14 residues. V was shortened by 1 base and J by 3 bases, with 10 bases between the two germline ends. The CDR3 here is CAWSAGARGNTIYF. The CDR3 nucleotides read TGTGCCTGGAGTGCGGGGGCGCGTGGAAACACCATATATTTT.

The CDR3 region is CASSRKGASYNEQFF. As DNA, the CDR3 is TGTGCCAGCAGCCGGAAGGGAGCTTCCTACAATGAGCAGTTCTTC. This chain joins TRBV28 and TRBJ2-1, with D possibly being TRBD2 (5 bases). This CDR3 contains 15 residues. V shed 6 bases and J shed 1 base, with 13 bases lying between them. Germline V gives CDR1 MDHEN, CDR2 SYDVKM.

This chain connects TRBV18 to TRBJ1-2; 7 nucleotides agree with TRBD1. The CDR3 has 16 amino acids. The germline V gene encodes CDR1 KGHSH and CDR2 LQKENI. V gave up 3 bases and J gave up 1 base; unmatched junction bases: 8. This CDR3 is CASSPLAQGFNYGYTF. In DNA, the CDR3 is TGTGCCAGCTCACCTCTCGCACAGGGGTTTAACTATGGCTACACCTTC.

The V gene is TRBV7-8, the J gene TRBJ2-7; no reliable D call. The ends were cut back, 3 bases at V and 11 bases at J, with 14 bases in the middle. The CDR3 is made up of 12 amino acids. From germline, CDR1 is SGHVS and CDR2 FQNEAQ. The CDR3 protein is CASSFPGSPEYF. CDR3 nucleotide sequence: TGTGCCAGCAGCTTTCCGGGCTCACCGGAGTACTTC.

The V gene is TRBV9, the J gene TRBJ1-4; TRBD1 agrees at 11 bases. This CDR3 contains 15 residues. Germline CDR1 SGDLS, CDR2 YYNGEE. V lost 1 base and J lost 7; bases outside the gene matches: 3. Written as DNA, the CDR3 is TGTGCCAGCAGCGTATCCGGGACAGGGGGTGAAAAACTGTTTTTT. Translated, it gives CASSVSGTGGEKLFF.